The present entry profiles one TCR beta chain with its context. At least ten counts were recorded for this clone. The specificity of this receptor is unknown. Qualities for individual bases were not recorded, and no much larger clone is one base off. This record comes from a study of OX40 agonist ivuxolimab in advanced cancers. Regarding the study in general: The costimulatory receptor OX40 (CD134) was targeted by ivuxolimab, a fully human IgG2 agonistic monoclonal antibody. Intravenous ivuxolimab was administered to patients every 2 weeks at six dose levels: 0.01, 0.1, 0.3, 1.5, 3 and 10 mg/kg. Of the approximately 54 patients in dose escalation, around 20 had hepatocellular carcinoma, about 15 had melanoma, 9 had renal cell carcinoma and 9 had head and neck cancer. A male proportion of roughly 80% and a mean age of approximately 62 years, ranging from 23 to 79, were recorded for the dose-escalation cohort. Patients were allowed to have had prior anti-PD-1, anti-PD-L1 or anti-CTLA-4 therapy, and roughly 40% of the dose-escalation patients had previously received checkpoint inhibitors. Partial responses occurred in three dose-escalation patients: two with cutaneous melanoma and one with hepatocellular carcinoma. The point of sequencing TCRbeta in the periphery was to test whether ivuxolimab changed TCR sequence diversity and drove clonal T-cell expansion. The paper describes the monotherapy dose-escalation part (N ≈ 52 patients) of the phase I trial of ivuxolimab. Overall study results and their limits: The antigen specificity of the clonally expanded peripheral T cells was not determined. In the 0.1-3.0 mg/kg groups, partial responders had among the lowest normalized peripheral clonal expansion, particularly in CD8+ T cells. At doses of 0.1 to 3.0 mg/kg, clonal expansion of both CD4+ and CD8+ T cells in blood was seen between baseline and week 6. Low levels of normalized T-cell clonal expansion were also seen in some patients who did not respond. After ivuxolimab, expanded clones were on average more numerous among CD8+ T cells than among CD4+ T cells.

The trial excluded patients who had a history of autoimmune disease or who were on systemic immunosuppression. Peripheral blood for TCR sequencing was collected from all dose cohorts at baseline, on cycle 4 day 1, and on cycle 7 day 1. Samples were obtained from an open-label, multicenter, first-in-human phase I dose-escalation trial of ivuxolimab. Adults with locally advanced or metastatic head and neck squamous cell, hepatocellular, melanoma or renal cell carcinoma were enrolled in the trial. Before TCR sequencing, CD4+ T cells and CD8+ T cells were sorted from peripheral blood as separate populations. Genomic DNA was isolated from the sorted cells so that the TCRbeta CDR3 region could be sequenced. The immunoSEQ Assay was used to sequence the TCRbeta CDR3 regions. Not all clones reach the TCRdb copy of this immuneACCESS table, which keeps in-frame sequences only. Checked studies attribute under half of the gap to unresolved V genes and leave the rest unexplained. Present in this sample are 68,000 or so clones, about 84% of which were seen just once. Around 9.9% of the sample lies in the top ten.

The V and J ends are trimmed by 0 bases and 0 bases, leaving 3 bases between them. The germline V gene encodes CDR1 MNHEY and CDR2 SVGAGI. From the cysteine up to the phenylalanine, the CDR3 has a length of 14 residues. Just CDR3 DNA is preserved here, 42 bases in frame from base 1. The sequencing used CD4+ or CD8+ T cells sorted from blood, collected in a trial of the OX40 agonist ivuxolimab. This clonotype originated in an adult with an advanced solid tumor such as melanoma, head and neck, liver or kidney cancer. The chain is encoded by TRBV6-5 joined to TRBJ1-3; too little of a D gene remains to name it. The CDR3: CASSYSHSGNTIYF. The DNA reads as follows: TGTGCCAGCAGTTACTCTCACTCTGGAAACACCATATATTTT.